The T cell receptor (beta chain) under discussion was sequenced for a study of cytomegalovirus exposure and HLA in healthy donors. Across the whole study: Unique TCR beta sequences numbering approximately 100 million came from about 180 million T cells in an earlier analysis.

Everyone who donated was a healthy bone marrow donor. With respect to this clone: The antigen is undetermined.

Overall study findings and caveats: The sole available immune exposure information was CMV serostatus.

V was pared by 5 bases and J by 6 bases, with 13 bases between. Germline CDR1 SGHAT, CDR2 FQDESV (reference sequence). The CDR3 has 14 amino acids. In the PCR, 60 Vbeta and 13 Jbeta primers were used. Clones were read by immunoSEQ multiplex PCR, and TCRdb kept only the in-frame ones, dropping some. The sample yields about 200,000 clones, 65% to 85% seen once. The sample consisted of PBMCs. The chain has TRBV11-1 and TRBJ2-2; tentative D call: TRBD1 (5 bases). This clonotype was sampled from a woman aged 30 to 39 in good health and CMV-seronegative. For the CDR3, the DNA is TGTGCCAGCAGCCCACGTAAGGGGTCCGGGGAGCTGTTTTTT. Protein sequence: CASSPRKGSGELFF.